Below are 10 T cell receptor beta chains sequenced from a single sample in a study of T cells after yellow fever vaccination (dated by TCRdb to about 2019). The treatment or condition label for this specimen denotes: live attenuated yellow fever vaccine strain. Libraries were made using 5' RACE. The instrument was an Illumina HiSeq 2500. Through fastp at Q25 and MiXCR, TCRdb rebuilt clones from the public reads, retaining in-frame beta chains. Rows are unified per CDR3 protein, each entry keeping the most common DNA and genes. Within this sample are some 600,000 distinct CDR3 sequences, with about 12% of them counted one time only. The top ten constitute around 14% of the sample. Sequencing was performed on PBMCs, taken on the day of the yellow fever booster vaccination. The receptors derive from a man younger than 40 who received the YFV17D yellow fever vaccine.

This clonotype has a handful of counts. This sequence joins TRBV12-3 or TRBV12-4 and TRBJ1-2; no clear D. This CDR3 has 14 residues. The V end lost 4 bases, the J end lost 3 bases, and 12 bases lay between the germline ends. The CDR3 DNA reads as TGTGCCAGCAGTTCCAACAGCGAATACTATGGCTACACCTTC. It specifies CASSSNSEYYGYTF.

This clonotype was seen only a few times. This chain uses TRBV20-1 with TRBJ2-5, with D possibly being TRBD1 (5 bases). Germline V gives CDR1 DFQATT, CDR2 SNEGSKA (reference sequence). Trimming took 7 bases from V and 4 from J, leaving 10 bases between them. The CDR3 runs to 11 residues. The CDR3 nucleotides read TGCAGTGTACAGGCCGGAGAGACCCAGTACTTC. It specifies CSVQAGETQYF.

The chain links TRBV7-6 to TRBJ2-2; 8 bases match TRBD2. J lost 5 bases, V lost 7 bases, and 15 bases had no gene match. Per germline, CDR1 SGHVS and CDR2 FNYEAQ. This CDR3 contains 17 residues. The CDR3 DNA sequence: TGTGCCAGCACCCGGACAGAAACAGCGGGAGTTACCGGGGAGCTGTTTTTT. Residues: CASTRTETAGVTGELFF.

The chain links TRBV29-1 to TRBJ1-2, with 8 bases that match TRBD1. Unmatched junction bases numbered 8, after V lost 7 bases and J lost 7 bases. Germline CDR1 and CDR2: SQVTM and ANQGSEA. The CDR3 extends over 12 amino acids. In DNA, the CDR3 is TGCAGCGCCGGGGACAGGATAGCTGGCTACACCTTC. It translates to CSAGDRIAGYTF.

This chain links TRBV29-1 with TRBJ2-1; TRBD1 agrees at 7 bases. V was clipped by 0 bases and J by 3 bases; unmatched bases: 5. Germline-derived CDR1 and CDR2 are SQVTM and ANQGSEA. CDR3 length equals 15 residues. The CDR3: CSVEDSWDSYNEQFF. The CDR3 DNA follows: TGCAGCGTTGAAGACTCTTGGGACAGCTACAATGAGCAGTTCTTC.

This clonotype was counted only a few times. The chain carries TRBV24-1 and TRBJ1-2; no firm D call. Germline V gene lookup returns CDR1 KGHDR and CDR2 SFDVKD. CDR3 length equals 14 residues. Trimming shortened V by 1 base and J by 0 bases, and 5 bases separated the two germline ends. CDR3 in amino acids: CATSDFKANYGYTF. Written as DNA, the CDR3 is TGTGCCACCAGTGATTTCAAGGCTAACTATGGCTACACCTTC.

This clonotype appeared a few times. The chain links TRBV2 to TRBJ2-5, with 7 bases identical to TRBD1. The CDR3 contains 14 residues. CDR1 and CDR2 from the germline V gene are SNHLY and FYNNEI. Unmatched junction bases numbered 9, after V lost 6 bases and J lost 5 bases. In DNA form, the CDR3 reads TGTGCCAGCAGGAGGGGACAGTCTAAGGAGACCCAGTACTTC. This codes for CASRRGQSKETQYF.

The chain has TRBV10-3 and TRBJ2-7; tentative D call: TRBD1 (6 bases). The CDR3 loop spans 17 amino acids. Trimming cost V 4 bases and J 0 bases, with 19 bases left between them. The germline gives CDR1 ENHRY, CDR2 SYGVKD. The CDR3 loop reads CAISGLSGTPSSYEQYF. The CDR3 DNA follows: TGTGCCATCAGTGGACTCTCCGGGACACCGAGCTCCTACGAGCAGTACTTC.

This clonotype was seen a few times. The chain combines TRBV6-5 with TRBJ2-7; weak D call: TRBD1 (5 bases). V shed 8 bases and J shed 3 bases, with 8 bases lying between them. Germline-derived CDR1 and CDR2 are MNHEY and SVGAGI. The CDR3 is 11 residues long. CDR3 coding DNA: TGTGCCAGCCAACAGGACTACGAGCAGTACTTC. Translation gives CASQQDYEQYF.

V gene TRBV6-2 or TRBV6-3 combines with J gene TRBJ2-1; TRBD1 is a possible D gene (5 bases). Trimming removed 2 bases from V and 8 bases from J, with 10 bases in between. CDR1 is MNHEY, CDR2 SVGEGT, per germline. CDR3 length: 13 amino acids. CDR3: CASSYQGFDEQFF. The CDR3 DNA is TGTGCCAGCAGTTACCAGGGTTTCGATGAGCAGTTCTTC.